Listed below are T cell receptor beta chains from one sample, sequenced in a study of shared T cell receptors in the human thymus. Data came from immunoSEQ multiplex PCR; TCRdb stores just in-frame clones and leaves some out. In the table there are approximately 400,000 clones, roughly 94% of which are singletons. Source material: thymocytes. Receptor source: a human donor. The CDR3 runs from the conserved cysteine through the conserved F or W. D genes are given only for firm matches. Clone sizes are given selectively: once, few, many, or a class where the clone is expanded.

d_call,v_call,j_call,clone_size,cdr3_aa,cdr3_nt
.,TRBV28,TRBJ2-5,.,CASSPGTVKETQYF,TGTGCCAGCAGTCCGGGGACGGTGAAAGAGACCCAGTACTTC
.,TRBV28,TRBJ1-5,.,CASSLKATRNQPQHF,TGTGCCAGCAGTTTAAAGGCCACTCGCAATCAGCCCCAGCATTTT
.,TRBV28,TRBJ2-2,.,CASSLPPITRQSFTGELFF,TGTGCCAGCAGTTTACCCCCGATCACTCGGCAAAGTTTTACCGGGGAGCTGTTTTTT
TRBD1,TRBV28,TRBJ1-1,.,CASIPADRGQSDTEAFF,TGTGCCAGCATTCCCGCGGACAGGGGGCAATCGGACACTGAAGCTTTCTTT
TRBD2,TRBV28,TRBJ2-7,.,CASSVAGLGYEQYF,TGTGCCAGCAGTGTAGCGGGACTGGGGTACGAGCAGTACTTC
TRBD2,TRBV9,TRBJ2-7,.,CASSVGIPAGDYEQYF,TGTGCCAGCAGCGTAGGAATCCCAGCGGGAGACTACGAGCAGTACTTC
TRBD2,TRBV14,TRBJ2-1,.,CASSQVKAGGKGEQFF,TGTGCCAGCAGCCAAGTCAAAGCGGGAGGCAAGGGTGAGCAGTTCTTC
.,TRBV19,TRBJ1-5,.,CASSQTGVGQPQHF,TGTGCCAGTAGTCAGACAGGCGTGGGTCAGCCCCAGCATTTT
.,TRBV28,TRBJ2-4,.,CASNPAGLSKNIQYF,TGTGCCAGCAACCCGGCAGGATTGTCCAAAAACATTCAGTACTTC
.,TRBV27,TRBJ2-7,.,CASSESGEQYF,TGTGCCAGCAGCGAATCGGGGGAGCAGTACTTC
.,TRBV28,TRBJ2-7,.,CASRPSRPFYEQYF,TGTGCCAGCAGACCATCAAGACCCTTCTACGAGCAGTACTTC
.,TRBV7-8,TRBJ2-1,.,CASSPAPEPGVSYNEQFF,TGTGCCAGCAGCCCGGCCCCGGAACCGGGAGTGTCCTACAATGAGCAGTTCTTC
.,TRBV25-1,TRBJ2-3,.,CASSEYKGERGTDTQYF,TGTGCCAGCAGTGAATATAAGGGGGAGAGGGGCACAGATACGCAGTATTTT
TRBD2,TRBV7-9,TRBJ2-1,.,CASSLDGREQFF,TGTGCCAGCAGCTTAGACGGGAGGGAGCAGTTCTTC
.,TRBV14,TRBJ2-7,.,CASSQLGVRLPEQYF,TGTGCCAGCAGCCAACTTGGGGTCAGGTTGCCCGAGCAGTACTTC
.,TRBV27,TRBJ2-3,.,CASSLSTGTDTQYF,TGTGCCAGCAGCCTATCAACAGGAACAGATACGCAGTATTTT
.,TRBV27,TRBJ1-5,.,CASSHRGPSNQPQHF,TGTGCCAGCAGCCATAGGGGTCCTAGCAATCAGCCCCAGCATTTT
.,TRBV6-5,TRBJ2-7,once,CAVRKADPSYEQYF,TGTGCAGTAAGGAAAGCGGACCCCTCCTACGAGCAGTACTTC